The 10 T cell receptor beta chains in this list originate from one sample, sequenced in a study of blood T cell repertoires in COVID-19. Clones were sequenced by immunoSEQ multiplex PCR, and TCRdb holds only the in-frame ones, with some missing. The table includes under 250,000 clones, approximately 80% detected once. Specimen: peripheral blood. The origin of the receptors is a man aged 25 to 40 who had recovered from COVID-19.

This chain links TRBV2 with TRBJ1-2; a weak D match, TRBD1 (6 bases). The CDR3 covers 12 residues. Germline V gene lookup returns CDR1 SNHLY and CDR2 FYNNEI. Trimming took 7 bases from V and 4 from J, leaving 10 bases between them. CDR3 in amino acids: CASMGGPYGYTF. CDR3 in DNA: TGTGCCAGCATGGGGGGGCCCTATGGCTACACCTTC.

The chain recombines TRBV20-1 with TRBJ1-3; no definite D call. This CDR3 has 11 amino acids. The V end was cut by 4 bases, the J end by 4 bases, with 5 bases between. Germline CDR1 DFQATT, CDR2 SNEGSKA (reference sequence). CDR3 in amino acids: CSATQGNTIYF. CDR3 in DNA: TGCAGTGCTACTCAGGGAAACACCATATATTTT.

CDR3 residues: CASSLRTGAGETQYF. As DNA, the CDR3 is TGTGCCAGCAGCTTAAGGACAGGGGCGGGGGAGACCCAGTACTTC. The chain couples TRBV11-1 to TRBJ2-5; 9 bases match TRBD1. The CDR3 consists of 15 residues. CDR1 and CDR2 (germline): SGHAT, FQDESV (reference sequence). The ends lost 2 bases at V and 5 bases at J; junction bases unmatched: 6.

V gene TRBV12-3 or TRBV12-4 combines with J gene TRBJ2-7; the D is unclear. The CDR3 extends over 13 amino acids. The ends were cut back, 4 bases at V and 0 bases at J, with 7 bases in the middle. Here the CDR3 DNA reads TGTGCCAGCAGTTCGACGGGCTCCTACGAGCAGTACTTC. Residues: CASSSTGSYEQYF.

As for this clone: Other DNA sequences in this sample translate to the same CDR3. V gene TRBV2 combines with J gene TRBJ1-6; D gene unclear. The V end lost 8 bases, the J end lost 5 bases, and 7 bases lay between the germline ends. CDR3 size: 12 residues. Germline V gene data show CDR1 as SNHLY and CDR2 as FYNNEI. The CDR3 loop is CASSQNNSPLHF. The CDR3 nucleotides are TGTGCCAGCTCCCAGAATAATTCACCCCTCCACTTT.

J is TRBJ1-1 and V is TRBV6-5, with TRBD1 identical over 7 bases. The ends lost 7 bases at V and 5 bases at J; junction bases unmatched: 7. The CDR3 is 13 residues long. Germline V gene lookup returns CDR1 MNHEY and CDR2 SVGAGI. CDR3 amino acids: CASKEGGLTEAFF. In DNA, the CDR3 is TGTGCCAGCAAAGAAGGGGGCTTGACTGAAGCTTTCTTT.

This chain connects TRBV3-1 (or the pseudogene TRBV3-2) to TRBJ2-7; tentatively, D is TRBD2 (5 bases). The V gene's germline CDR1 is LGHDT and CDR2 YNNKEL (reference sequence). V dropped 0 bases and J dropped 4 bases, with 10 bases sitting between them. This CDR3 spans 14 amino acids. In DNA form, the CDR3 reads TGTGCCAGCAGCCAAGATAAAGGGAGTTACGAGCAGTACTTC. This encodes CASSQDKGSYEQYF.

The rearrangement uses TRBV9 and TRBJ1-1; 7 bases match TRBD1. The V gene end was trimmed by 0 bases and the J gene end by 5 bases; junction bases not matched to a gene: 7. The CDR3 covers 15 residues. CDR1 is SGDLS, CDR2 YYNGEE, per germline. The CDR3 region is CASSVEQGRTTEAFF. The CDR3 nucleotides are TGTGCCAGCAGCGTAGAACAGGGGCGGACGACTGAAGCTTTCTTT. The entire variable domain, with the rest obtained from reference TRBV9 and TRBJ1-1, is as follows: DSGVTQTPKHLITATGQRVTLRCSPRSGDLSVYWYQQSLDQGLQFLIQYYNGEERAKGNILERFSAQQFPDLHSELNLSSLELGDSALYFCASSVEQGRTTEAFFGQGTRLTVV.

This clone was observed a few times. V and J are TRBV11-2 and TRBJ1-5, with a weak D call TRBD1 (5 bases). CDR1 is SGHAT, CDR2 FQNNGV, per germline. Trimming stripped 8 bases from V and 3 bases from J, with 11 bases between. The CDR3 totals 13 residues. The CDR3 DNA follows: TGTGCCAGCTCGAGACAGCCCAATCAGCCCCAGCATTTT. Protein: CASSRQPNQPQHF.

This chain connects TRBV7-9 to TRBJ2-2; no firm D call. This CDR3 contains 13 residues. Germline V gives CDR1 SEHNR, CDR2 FQNEAQ (reference sequence). V shed 2 bases and J shed 2 bases, with 3 bases lying between them. CDR3 nucleotides: TGTGCCAGCAGCTTATATAACACCGGGGAGCTGTTTTTT. This sequence encodes CASSLYNTGELFF.